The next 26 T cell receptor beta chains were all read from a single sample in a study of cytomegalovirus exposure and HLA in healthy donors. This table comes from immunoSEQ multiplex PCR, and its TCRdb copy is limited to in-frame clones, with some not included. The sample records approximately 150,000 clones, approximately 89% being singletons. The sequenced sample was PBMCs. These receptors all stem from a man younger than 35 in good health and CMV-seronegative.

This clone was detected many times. Written as DNA, the CDR3 is TGTGCCAGCTCACCTGGGCTCTATGGCTACACCTTC. It is translated as CASSPGLYGYTF. The J gene is TRBJ1-2, the V gene TRBV18; no reliable D call. Germline CDR1 and CDR2: KGHSH and LQKENI. The CDR3 is 12 residues long. V lost 3 bases, J lost 4 bases, and 6 bases lay in between. Looking up the rest from reference TRBV18 and TRBJ1-2 gives the full variable domain: NAGVMQNPRHLVRRRGQEARLRCSPMKGHSHVYWYRQLPEEGLKFMVYLQKENIIDESGMPKERFSAEFPKEGPSILRIQQVVRGDSAAYFCASSPGLYGYTFGSGTRLTVV.

CDR3 nucleotide sequence: TGTGCCAGTAGTATGGCCCGGGGGGCGAACACCGGGGAGCTGTTTTTT. Residues: CASSMARGANTGELFF. The genes are TRBV19 and TRBJ2-2, with TRBD2 identical over 7 bases. The CDR3 length is 16 residues. V lost 3 bases and J lost 0; bases outside the gene matches: 4. Germline assignment: CDR1 LNHDA and CDR2 SQIVND (reference sequence).

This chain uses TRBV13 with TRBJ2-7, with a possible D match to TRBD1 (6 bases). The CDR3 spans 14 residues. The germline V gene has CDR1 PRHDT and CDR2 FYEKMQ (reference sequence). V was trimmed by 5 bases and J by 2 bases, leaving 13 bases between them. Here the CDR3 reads CASSGDRYAYEQYF. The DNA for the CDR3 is TGTGCCAGCAGCGGAGACAGGTACGCCTACGAGCAGTACTTC.

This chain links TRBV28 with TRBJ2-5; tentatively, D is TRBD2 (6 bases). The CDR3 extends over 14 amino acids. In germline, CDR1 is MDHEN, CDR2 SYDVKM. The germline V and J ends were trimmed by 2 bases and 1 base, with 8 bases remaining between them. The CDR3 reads CASSLMGGQETQYF. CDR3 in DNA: TGTGCCAGCAGTTTAATGGGGGGCCAAGAGACCCAGTACTTC.

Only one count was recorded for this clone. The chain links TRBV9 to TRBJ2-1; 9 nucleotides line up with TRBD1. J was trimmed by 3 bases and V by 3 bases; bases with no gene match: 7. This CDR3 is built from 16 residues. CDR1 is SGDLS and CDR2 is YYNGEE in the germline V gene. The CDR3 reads CASSATGTGNYNEQFF. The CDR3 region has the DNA TGTGCCAGCAGCGCCACCGGGACAGGGAACTACAATGAGCAGTTCTTC.

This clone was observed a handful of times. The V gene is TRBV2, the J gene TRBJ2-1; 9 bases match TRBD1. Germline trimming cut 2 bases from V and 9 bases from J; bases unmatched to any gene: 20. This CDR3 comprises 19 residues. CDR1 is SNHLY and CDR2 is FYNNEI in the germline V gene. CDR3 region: CASSEPETGTTRQGGEQFF. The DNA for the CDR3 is TGTGCCAGCAGTGAACCCGAAACCGGGACTACCCGACAGGGGGGTGAGCAGTTCTTC.

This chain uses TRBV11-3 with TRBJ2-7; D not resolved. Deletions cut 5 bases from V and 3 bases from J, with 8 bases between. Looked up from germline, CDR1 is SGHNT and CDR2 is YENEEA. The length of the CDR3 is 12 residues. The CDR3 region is CASSSNGYEQYF. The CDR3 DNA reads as TGTGCCAGCAGCAGCAATGGCTACGAGCAGTACTTC.

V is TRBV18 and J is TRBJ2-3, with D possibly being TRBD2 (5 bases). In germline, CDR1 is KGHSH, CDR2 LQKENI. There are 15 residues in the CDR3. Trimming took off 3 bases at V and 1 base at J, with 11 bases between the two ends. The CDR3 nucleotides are TGTGCCAGCTCACCGAGGAGGATCGGCACAGATACGCAGTATTTT. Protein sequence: CASSPRRIGTDTQYF.

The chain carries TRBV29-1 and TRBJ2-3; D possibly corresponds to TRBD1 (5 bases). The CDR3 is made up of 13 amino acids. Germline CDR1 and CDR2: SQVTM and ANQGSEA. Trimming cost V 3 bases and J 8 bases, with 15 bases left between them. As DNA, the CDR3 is TGCAGCGTTGACTTGCAGGGCCAGGGTACGCAGTATTTT. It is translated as CSVDLQGQGTQYF.

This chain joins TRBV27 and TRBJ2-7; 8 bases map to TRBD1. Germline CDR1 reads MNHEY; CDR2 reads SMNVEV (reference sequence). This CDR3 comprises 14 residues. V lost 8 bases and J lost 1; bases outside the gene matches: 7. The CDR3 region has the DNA TGTGCCAGCGCATCAAGGACAGGGTCCTACGAGCAGTACGTC. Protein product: CASASRTGSYEQYV.

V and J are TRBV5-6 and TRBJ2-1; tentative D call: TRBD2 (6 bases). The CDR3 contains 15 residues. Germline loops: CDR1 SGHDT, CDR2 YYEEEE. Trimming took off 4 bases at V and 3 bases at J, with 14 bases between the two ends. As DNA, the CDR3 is TGTGCCAGCAGCCCAGCGGAGGGAAACTACAATGAGCAGTTCTTC. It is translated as CASSPAEGNYNEQFF.

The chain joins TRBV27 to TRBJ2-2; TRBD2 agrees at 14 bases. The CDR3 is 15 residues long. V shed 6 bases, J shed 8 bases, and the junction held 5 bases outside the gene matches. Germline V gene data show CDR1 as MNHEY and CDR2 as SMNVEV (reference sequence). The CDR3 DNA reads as TGTGCCAGCAGCGCCGGGACTAGCGGGAGAGGGGAGCTGTTTTTT. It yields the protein CASSAGTSGRGELFF.

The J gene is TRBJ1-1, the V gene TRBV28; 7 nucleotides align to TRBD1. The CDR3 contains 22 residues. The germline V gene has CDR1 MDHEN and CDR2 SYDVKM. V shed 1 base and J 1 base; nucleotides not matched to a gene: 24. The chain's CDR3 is CASSLYPSGTEFKTRENTEAFF. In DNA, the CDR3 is TGTGCCAGCAGTTTATACCCCAGTGGGACAGAATTTAAAACAAGGGAGAACACTGAAGCTTTCTTT.

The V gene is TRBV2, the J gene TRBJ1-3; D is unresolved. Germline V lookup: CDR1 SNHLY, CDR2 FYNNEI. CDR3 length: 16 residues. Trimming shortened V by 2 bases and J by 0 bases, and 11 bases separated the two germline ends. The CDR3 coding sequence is TGTGCCAGCAGTGAAATGGACTCCAGCTCTGGAAACACCATATATTTT. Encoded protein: CASSEMDSSSGNTIYF. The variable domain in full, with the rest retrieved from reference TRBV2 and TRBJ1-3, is EPEVTQTPSHQVTQMGQEVILRCVPISNHLYFYWYRQILGQKVEFLVSFYNNEISEKSEIFDDQFSVERPDGSNFTLKIRSTKLEDSAMYFCASSEMDSSSGNTIYFGEGSWLTVV.

The chain's CDR3 is CSLTGTSGAYRNEQFF. The CDR3 DNA sequence: TGTTCTTTGACCGGGACTAGCGGGGCATACCGAAATGAGCAGTTCTTC. V and J are TRBV30 and TRBJ2-1, with 13 bases matching TRBD2. Germline CDR1 is GTSNPN and CDR2 is SVGIG (reference sequence). This CDR3 has 16 amino acids.

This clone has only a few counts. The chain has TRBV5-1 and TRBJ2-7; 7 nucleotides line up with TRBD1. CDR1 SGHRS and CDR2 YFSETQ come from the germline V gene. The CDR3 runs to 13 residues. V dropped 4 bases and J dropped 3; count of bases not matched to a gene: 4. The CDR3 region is CASSVGQNYEQYF. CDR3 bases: TGCGCCAGCAGCGTGGGACAGAACTACGAGCAGTACTTC.

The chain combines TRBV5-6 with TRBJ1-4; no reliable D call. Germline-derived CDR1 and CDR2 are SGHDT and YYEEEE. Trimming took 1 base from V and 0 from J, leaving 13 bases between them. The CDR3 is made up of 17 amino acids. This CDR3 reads CASSLFAFVSTNEKLFF. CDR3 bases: TGTGCCAGCAGCTTGTTTGCGTTTGTGTCAACTAATGAAAAACTGTTTTTT.

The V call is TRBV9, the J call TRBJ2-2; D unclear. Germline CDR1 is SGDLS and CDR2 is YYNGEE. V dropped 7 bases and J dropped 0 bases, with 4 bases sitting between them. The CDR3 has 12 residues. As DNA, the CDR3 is TGTGCCAGCCGTACGAACACCGGGGAGCTGTTTTTT. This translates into CASRTNTGELFF.

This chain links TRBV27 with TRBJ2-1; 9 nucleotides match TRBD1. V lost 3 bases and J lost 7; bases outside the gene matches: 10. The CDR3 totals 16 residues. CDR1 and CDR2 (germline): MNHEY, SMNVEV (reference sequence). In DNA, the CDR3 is TGTGCCAGCAGTTTCGACCCCGGGACAGGGAAAAATGAGCAGTTCTTC. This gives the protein CASSFDPGTGKNEQFF.

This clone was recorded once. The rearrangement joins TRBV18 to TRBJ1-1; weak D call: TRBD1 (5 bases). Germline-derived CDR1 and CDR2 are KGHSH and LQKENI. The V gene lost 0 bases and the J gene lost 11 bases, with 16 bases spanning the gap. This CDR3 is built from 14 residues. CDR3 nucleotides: TGTGCCAGCTCACCACCGGGCGGGGGAGGTGGTGCTTTCTTT. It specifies CASSPPGGGGGAFF.

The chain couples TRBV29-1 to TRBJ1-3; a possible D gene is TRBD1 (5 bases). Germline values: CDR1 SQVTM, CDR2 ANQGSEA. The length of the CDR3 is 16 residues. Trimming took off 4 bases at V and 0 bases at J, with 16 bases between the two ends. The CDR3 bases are TGCAGCGTTGTAGGGCTCAAAGGGGACTCTGGAAACACCATATATTTT. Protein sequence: CSVVGLKGDSGNTIYF.

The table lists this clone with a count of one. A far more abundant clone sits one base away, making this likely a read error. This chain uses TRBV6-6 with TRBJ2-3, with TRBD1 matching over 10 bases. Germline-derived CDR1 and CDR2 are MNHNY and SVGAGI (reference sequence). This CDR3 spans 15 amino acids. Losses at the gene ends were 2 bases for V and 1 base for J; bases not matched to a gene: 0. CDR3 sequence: CASSYGTGGTDTQYF. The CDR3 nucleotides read TGTGCCAGCAGTTACGGGACAGGGGGCACAGATACGCAGTATTTT.

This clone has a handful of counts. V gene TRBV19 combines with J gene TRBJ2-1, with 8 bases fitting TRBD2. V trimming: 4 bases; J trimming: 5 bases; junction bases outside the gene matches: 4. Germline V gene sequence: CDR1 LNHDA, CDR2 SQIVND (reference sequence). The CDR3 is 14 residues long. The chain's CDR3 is CASSKAGGNNEQFF. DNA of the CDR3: TGTGCCAGTAGTAAGGCGGGGGGAAACAATGAGCAGTTCTTC.

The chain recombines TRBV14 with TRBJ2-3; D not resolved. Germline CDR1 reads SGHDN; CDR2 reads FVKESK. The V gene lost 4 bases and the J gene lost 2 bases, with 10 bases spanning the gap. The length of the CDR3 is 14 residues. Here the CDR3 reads CASSPRQVTDTQYF. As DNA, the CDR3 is TGTGCCAGCAGCCCTCGACAAGTCACAGATACGCAGTATTTT.

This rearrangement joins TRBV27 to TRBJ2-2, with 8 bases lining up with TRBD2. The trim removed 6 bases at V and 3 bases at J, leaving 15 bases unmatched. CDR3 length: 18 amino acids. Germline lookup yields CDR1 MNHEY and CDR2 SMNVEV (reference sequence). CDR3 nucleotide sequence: TGTGCCAGCAGACTTAATTCGAGGCTAGCGGGCTACACCGGGGAGCTGTTTTTT. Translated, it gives CASRLNSRLAGYTGELFF.

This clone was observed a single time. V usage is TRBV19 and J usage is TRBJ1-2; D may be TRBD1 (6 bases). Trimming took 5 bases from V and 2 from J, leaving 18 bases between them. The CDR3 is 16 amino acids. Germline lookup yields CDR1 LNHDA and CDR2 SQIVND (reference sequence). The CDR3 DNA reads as TGTGCCAGTAGTGATCCGGGACAAGGGTTAAACTATGGCTACACCTTC. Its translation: CASSDPGQGLNYGYTF.